Below are 7 T cell receptor beta chains sequenced from a single sample in a study of T cell responses to AZD1222 COVID-19 vaccine. Using immunoSEQ multiplex PCR, the repertoire was profiled, and TCRdb retains in-frame clones only, with some absent. The data show more than 85,000 clones, about 91% seen once. Here the sequenced sample was peripheral blood, taken on day 0 of AZD1222 vaccination. These TCRs come from an adult in good health.

CDR3 loop: CSASPRGQGGFSPLHF. The CDR3 nucleotides read TGCAGTGCTAGTCCCCGCGGACAGGGCGGTTTTTCACCCCTCCACTTT. V and J are TRBV20-1 and TRBJ1-6, with 8 bases that match TRBD1. Per the germline V gene, CDR1 is DFQATT and CDR2 is SNEGSKA (reference sequence). The CDR3 sequence is 16 residues long. Unmatched junction bases numbered 13, after V lost 3 bases and J lost 9 bases.

The gene calls are TRBV27 and TRBJ2-3; D call uncertain. V was cut by 0 bases and J by 1 base, with 5 bases left in between. CDR3 length: 14 residues. Germline V gene lookup returns CDR1 MNHEY and CDR2 SMNVEV (reference sequence). The CDR3 sequence is CASSLSEGTDTQYF. CDR3 DNA: TGTGCCAGCAGTTTATCCGAAGGCACAGATACGCAGTATTTT.

This chain joins TRBV6-5 and TRBJ1-5, with a tentative D call TRBD1 (5 bases). Trimming cost V 8 bases and J 8 bases, with 13 bases left between them. The CDR3 has 12 amino acids. The germline V gene encodes CDR1 MNHEY and CDR2 SVGAGI. The CDR3 loop is CASERRGEPQHF. The DNA of the CDR3 is TGTGCCAGCGAAAGAAGAGGGGAGCCCCAGCATTTT.

The chain couples TRBV3-1 (or the pseudogene TRBV3-2) to TRBJ1-5; D unclear. This CDR3 comprises 14 residues. Looked up from germline, CDR1 is LGHDT and CDR2 is YNNKEL (reference sequence). Trimming shortened V by 0 bases and J by 0 bases, and 3 bases separated the two germline ends. The DNA of the CDR3 is TGTGCCAGCAGCCAAGATTATAGCAATCAGCCCCAGCATTTT. This encodes CASSQDYSNQPQHF.

The table lists this clone with a count of one. This chain links TRBV11-2 with TRBJ2-6; no firm D call. Germline V gives CDR1 SGHAT, CDR2 FQNNGV. V lost 5 bases and J lost 0, with 11 bases in between. CDR3 length: 16 amino acids. The CDR3 spells CASSPGHISGANVLTF. CDR3 nucleotides: TGTGCCAGCAGCCCGGGCCATATCTCTGGGGCCAACGTCCTGACTTTC. Supplemented by reference TRBV11-2 and TRBJ2-6, the full variable domain reads EAGVAQSPRYKIIEKRQSVAFWCNPISGHATLYWYQQILGQGPKLLIQFQNNGVVDDSQLPKDRFSAERLKGVDSTLKIQPAKLEDSAVYLCASSPGHISGANVLTFGAGSRLTVL.

The rearrangement joins TRBV5-5 to TRBJ1-2, with D unresolved. In germline, CDR1 is SGHKS, CDR2 YYEKEE (reference sequence). The CDR3 spans 14 residues. V shed 6 bases and J shed 4 bases, with 16 bases lying between them. DNA for the CDR3: TGTGCCAGCACCGAGCGGTTGGCTGGCTATGGCTACACCTTC. Translating gives CASTERLAGYGYTF.

The chain recombines TRBV28 with TRBJ1-2; a possible D gene is TRBD1 (5 bases). CDR1 is MDHEN, CDR2 SYDVKM, per germline. The CDR3 length is 12 residues. The V end lost 7 bases, the J end lost 4 bases, and 10 bases lay between the germline ends. The CDR3 region is CASNGGAYGYTF. In DNA form, the CDR3 reads TGTGCCAGCAACGGGGGAGCCTATGGCTACACCTTC.